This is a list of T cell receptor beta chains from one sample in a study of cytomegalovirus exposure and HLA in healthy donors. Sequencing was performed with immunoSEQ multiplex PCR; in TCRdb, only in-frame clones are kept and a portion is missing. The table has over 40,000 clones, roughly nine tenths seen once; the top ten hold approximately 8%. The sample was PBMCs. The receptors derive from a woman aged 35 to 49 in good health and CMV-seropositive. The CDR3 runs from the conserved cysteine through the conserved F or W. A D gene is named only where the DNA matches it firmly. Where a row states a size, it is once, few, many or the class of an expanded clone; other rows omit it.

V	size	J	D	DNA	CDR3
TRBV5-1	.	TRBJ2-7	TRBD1	TGCGCCAGCAGCTTGGGGACAGGGGGCTACGAGCAGTACTTC	CASSLGTGGYEQYF
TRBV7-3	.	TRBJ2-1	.	TGTGCCAGCAGCTCCACTCAAGCGGCTGAGCAGTTCTTC	CASSSTQAAEQFF
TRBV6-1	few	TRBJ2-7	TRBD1	TGTGCCAGCAGTGTGACAGGGGGCGAAAACTACTACGAGCAGTACTTC	CASSVTGGENYYEQYF
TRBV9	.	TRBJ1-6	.	TGTGCCAGCAGCGCACAGGGTCAACGAAATTCACCCCTCCACTTT	CASSAQGQRNSPLHF
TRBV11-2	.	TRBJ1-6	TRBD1	TGTGCCAGCAGCCCGACAGGGGGCTATAATTCACCCCTCCACTTT	CASSPTGGYNSPLHF
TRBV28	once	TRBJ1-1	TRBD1	TGTGCCAGCAGCCTTCTACTCGCAGGGGGATTCACTGAAGCTTTCTTT	CASSLLLAGGFTEAFF
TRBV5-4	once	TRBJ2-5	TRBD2	TGTGCCAGCAGCTTTGACCTAGCGGGAGGGAAGGAGACCCAGTACTTC	CASSFDLAGGKETQYF
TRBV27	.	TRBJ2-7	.	TGTGCCAGCAGTTCTTCCCGTGGAGTCCGCAACTCTAACGAGCAGTACTTC	CASSSSRGVRNSNEQYF
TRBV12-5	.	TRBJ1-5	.	TGTGCTAGTGGTTTGGTACTGGGCAATCAGCCCCAGCATTTT	CASGLVLGNQPQHF
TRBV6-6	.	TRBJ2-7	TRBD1	TGTGCCAGCAGCGAACCCGGGACAGGGGGATACGAGCAGTACTTC	CASSEPGTGGYEQYF
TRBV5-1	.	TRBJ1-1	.	TGCGCCAGCAGTCTACAAAGCCGGGGGACTGAAGCTTTCTTT	CASSLQSRGTEAFF
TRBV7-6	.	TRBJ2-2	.	TGTGCCAGCAGCTCAAACGAGGACACCGGGGAGCTGTTTTTT	CASSSNEDTGELFF
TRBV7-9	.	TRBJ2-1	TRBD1	TGTGCCAGCAGTTCTCGACAGGGGGCCGACAATGAGCAGTTCTTC	CASSSRQGADNEQFF
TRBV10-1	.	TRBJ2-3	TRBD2	TGCGCCAGCAGGTATCAGCGGGGGGGGCAAGATACGCAGTATTTT	CASRYQRGGQDTQYF
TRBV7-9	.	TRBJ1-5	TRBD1	TGTGCCAGCAGCTTGGGATTACAGGGGGCAAGGAATCAGCCCCAGCATTTT	CASSLGLQGARNQPQHF
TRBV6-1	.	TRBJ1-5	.	TGTGCCAGCAACTCAGGGAAAGCTTGGGATCAGCCCCAGCATTTT	CASNSGKAWDQPQHF
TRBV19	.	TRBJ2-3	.	TGTGCCAGTACCAGATCGGACTGGGGAGATACGCAGTATTTT	CASTRSDWGDTQYF
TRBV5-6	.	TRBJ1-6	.	TGTGCCAGCAGCCTAAGGGGGGGCCCGAGCTCCTATAATTCACCCCTCCACTTT	CASSLRGGPSSYNSPLHF
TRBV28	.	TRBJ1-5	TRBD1	TGTGCCAGCAGTTTAGGGGACAGGGAGAATCAGCCCCAGCATTTT	CASSLGDRENQPQHF
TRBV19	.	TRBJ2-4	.	TGCGCCAGTAGTAGACAGGCCAAAAACATTCAGTACTTC	CASSRQAKNIQYF
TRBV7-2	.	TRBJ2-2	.	TGTGCCAGCAGCTTCGAGGCTACTAGGAACACCGGGGAGCTGTTTTTT	CASSFEATRNTGELFF
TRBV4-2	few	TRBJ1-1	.	TGTGCCAGCAGCCAAGAAGGCGGGGGGAACACTGAAGCTTTCTTT	CASSQEGGGNTEAFF
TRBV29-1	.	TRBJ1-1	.	TGCAGCGTCGAGGCCGGGAACACTGAAGCTTTCTTT	CSVEAGNTEAFF
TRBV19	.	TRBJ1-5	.	TGTGCCAGTAGTATCACTCCTGACAGAACTCAGCCCCAGCATTTT	CASSITPDRTQPQHF
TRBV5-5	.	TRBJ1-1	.	TGTGCCAGCAGCTTGGAGGGGGCTGAAGCTTTCTTT	CASSLEGAEAFF
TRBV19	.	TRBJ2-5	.	TGTGCCAGGCGCGAGCCAACCTCCCAGTACTTC	CARREPTSQYF
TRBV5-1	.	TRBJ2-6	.	TGCGCCAGCAGCTTGGGGCACGGCGGGGCATCTGGGGCCAACGTCCTGACTTTC	CASSLGHGGASGANVLTF
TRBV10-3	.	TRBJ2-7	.	TGTGCCATCAGCCCCTCTGGACAGTCCTACGAGCAGTACTTC	CAISPSGQSYEQYF
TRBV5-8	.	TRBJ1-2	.	TGTGCCAGCAGCTTCGACAGCCGCTATGGCTACACCTTC	CASSFDSRYGYTF
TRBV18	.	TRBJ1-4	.	TGTGCCAGCTCCCGAGGGATGGAACAGGAAAAACTGTTTTTT	CASSRGMEQEKLFF
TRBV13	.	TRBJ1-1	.	TGTGCCAGCAGCGTCCTGGGGGGGCCCATTCTTTTGGACACTGAAGCTTTCTTT	CASSVLGGPILLDTEAFF
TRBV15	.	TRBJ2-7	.	TGTGCCACCAGCAGAGATCAGTTGTTACAGAACACTTACGAGCAGTACTTC	CATSRDQLLQNTYEQYF
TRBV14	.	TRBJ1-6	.	TGTGCCAGCAGCCCCTATTCCCTTGATGGCCTCCACTTT	CASSPYSLDGLHF
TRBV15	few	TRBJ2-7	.	TGTGCCACCAGCAGAGATCTCTCCTACGAGCAGTACTTC	CATSRDLSYEQYF
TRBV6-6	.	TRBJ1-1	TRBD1	TGTGCCAGCAGCGACAGGGGATTGAACACTGAAGCTTTCTTT	CASSDRGLNTEAFF
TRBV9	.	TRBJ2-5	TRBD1	TGTGCCAGCAGCGCCCCTATGGGACAGGGTACTGTGACCCAGTACTTC	CASSAPMGQGTVTQYF
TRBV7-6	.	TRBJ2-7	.	TGTGCCAGCAGCTTAGCCCACGGACAGCCGGAACCCGAGCAGTACTTC	CASSLAHGQPEPEQYF
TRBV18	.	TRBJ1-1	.	TGTGCCAGCTTCGGGACATTGAACACTGAAGCTTTCTTT	CASFGTLNTEAFF
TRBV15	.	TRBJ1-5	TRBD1	TGTGCCACCAGCGGGGACAGCAACTATCAGCCCCAGCATTTT	CATSGDSNYQPQHF
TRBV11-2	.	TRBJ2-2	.	TGTGCCAGCAGCTTAATGACCAGGGCAGCCGGGGAGCTGTTTTTT	CASSLMTRAAGELFF
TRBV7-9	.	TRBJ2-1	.	TGTGCCAGCAGCATAAGTGGGGCTAGCTCCTACAATGAGCAGTTCTTC	CASSISGASSYNEQFF
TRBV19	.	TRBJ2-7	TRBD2	TGTGCCAGTAGTATATCGGGAGGCAGTTCCTACGAGCAGTACTTC	CASSISGGSSYEQYF
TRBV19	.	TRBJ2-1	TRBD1	TGTGCCAGTTCCGGGACAGTTTACAATGAGCAGTTCTTC	CASSGTVYNEQFF
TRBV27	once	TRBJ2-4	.	TGTGCCAGCAGCAGTCTCGCCAAAAACATTCAGTACTTC	CASSSLAKNIQYF
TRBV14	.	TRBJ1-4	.	TGTGCCAGCAGCCAAGTGATGGGGCTGGGTGAAAAACTGTTTTTT	CASSQVMGLGEKLFF
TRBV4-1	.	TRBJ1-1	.	TGCGCCAGCAGCCAAGATGCGGGGCGGACTGAAGCTTTCTTT	CASSQDAGRTEAFF
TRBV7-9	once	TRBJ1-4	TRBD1	TGTTCCAGCAGCGATCCGGACAGGGCGCGAAATGAAAAACTGTTTTTT	CSSSDPDRARNEKLFF
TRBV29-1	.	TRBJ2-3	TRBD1	TGCAGCGTTGAAGCGGGACAGGGACAAGATACGCAGTATTTT	CSVEAGQGQDTQYF
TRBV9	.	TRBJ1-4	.	TGTGCCAGCAGCGTAGGGACAGCGATTGCAACTAATGAAAAACTGTTTTTT	CASSVGTAIATNEKLFF